These 4 T cell receptor beta chains were sequenced from one sample in a study of blood T cell repertoires in COVID-19. Libraries were prepared by immunoSEQ multiplex PCR; TCRdb keeps only in-frame clonotypes and omits some of them. The table has roughly 47,000 clones, approximately 82% seen once. Source material: peripheral blood. All receptors come from a woman aged 65 to 85 with acute or convalescent COVID-19.

The chain combines TRBV11-2 with TRBJ2-1; D unresolved. CDR3 size: 15 residues. The V gene lost 3 bases and the J gene lost 3 bases, with 12 bases spanning the gap. Germline V gives CDR1 SGHAT, CDR2 FQNNGV. The CDR3 DNA reads as TGTGCCAGCAGCTTCCCTGACTTGTTCTACAATGAGCAGTTCTTC. Encoded protein: CASSFPDLFYNEQFF.

The rearrangement uses TRBV24-1 and TRBJ2-1, with TRBD2 matching 10 bases. Germline V CDR1 and CDR2: KGHDR, SFDVKD. The ends lost 2 bases at V and 5 bases at J; junction bases unmatched: 5. The CDR3 length is 16 residues. CDR3 DNA: TGTGCCACCAGTGATTATTATAGCGGGAGGCACAATGAGCAGTTCTTC. As protein: CATSDYYSGRHNEQFF.

The rearrangement uses TRBV6-5 and TRBJ2-1; possible D gene TRBD2, 6 bases. The CDR3 length is 13 residues. The V gene lost 5 bases and the J gene lost 7 bases, with 12 bases spanning the gap. Germline assignment: CDR1 MNHEY and CDR2 SVGAGI. The CDR3: CASSNLGGNEQFF. In DNA form, the CDR3 reads TGTGCCAGCAGTAACCTAGGAGGGAATGAGCAGTTCTTC.

This clone was seen a handful of times. V gene TRBV5-4 combines with J gene TRBJ1-1, with D possibly being TRBD1 (6 bases). The CDR3 length is 16 residues. Germline V gene data show CDR1 as SGHNT and CDR2 as YYREEE (reference sequence). Deletions cut 4 bases from V and 4 bases from J, with 20 bases between. CDR3 residues: CASSAGTRGAGTEAFF. The CDR3 region has the DNA TGTGCCAGCAGCGCCGGGACGCGGGGGGCCGGCACTGAAGCTTTCTTT.